One sample yielded the 5 T cell receptor beta chains listed below, sequenced in a study of cytomegalovirus exposure and HLA in healthy donors. Both 60 Vbeta primers and 13 Jbeta primers went into the PCR. Clones were read by immunoSEQ multiplex PCR, and TCRdb kept only the in-frame ones, dropping some. The sample carries 130,000 or so clones, 77% recorded once. Sequencing was done on a sample of PBMCs. These TCRs come from a woman aged 60-75 years in good health and CMV-seronegative.

The chain uses TRBV13 and TRBJ2-2; D not resolved. The germline CDR1 and CDR2 sequences are PRHDT and FYEKMQ (reference sequence). CDR3 length: 16 residues. Trimming cost V 0 bases and J 1 base, with 9 bases left between them. In DNA, the CDR3 is TGTGCCAGCAGCTTAGGCCGTAGTGAGAACACCGGGGAGCTGTTTTTT. Translated, it gives CASSLGRSENTGELFF.

This sequence joins TRBV5-1 and TRBJ1-1; D gene unclear. The CDR3 sequence is 15 residues long. With 0 bases removed from V and 0 bases from J, the gap between germline ends came to 9 bases. Germline lookup yields CDR1 SGHRS and CDR2 YFSETQ. The CDR3 DNA follows: TGCGCCAGCAGCTTGGATCCAGGATTGAACACTGAAGCTTTCTTT. Encoded protein: CASSLDPGLNTEAFF. The full variable domain, its missing parts supplied by reference TRBV5-1 and TRBJ1-1, is KAGVTQTPRYLIKTRGQQVTLSCSPISGHRSVSWYQQTPGQGLQFLFEYFSETQRNKGNFPGRFSGRQFSNSRSEMNVSTLELGDSALYLCASSLDPGLNTEAFFGQGTRLTVV.

This sequence joins TRBV28 and TRBJ1-5; a possible D gene is TRBD1 (5 bases). This CDR3 region has 14 residues. Between the trimmed V and J ends, which lost 3 bases and 6 bases, there was a span of 12 bases. Germline V gene data show CDR1 as MDHEN and CDR2 as SYDVKM. The CDR3 loop reads CASSFRGLGQPQHF. The DNA of the CDR3 is TGTGCCAGCAGTTTTCGGGGGTTAGGTCAGCCCCAGCATTTT.

The genes are TRBV28 and TRBJ2-7, with a tentative D call TRBD2 (7 bases). CDR1 and CDR2 (germline): MDHEN, SYDVKM. This CDR3 comprises 14 residues. Trimming stripped 8 bases from V and 5 bases from J, with 19 bases between. The CDR3 spells CASRKGGARHEQYF. In DNA form, the CDR3 reads TGTGCCAGCCGGAAGGGGGGGGCGAGACACGAGCAGTACTTC.

The chain is built from TRBV5-8 and TRBJ1-2; D is possibly TRBD1 (6 bases). The CDR3 totals 14 residues. V was pared by 5 bases and J by 4 bases, with 15 bases between. CDR1 and CDR2 (germline): SGHTS, YDEGEE. CDR3 nucleotides: TGTGCCAGCAGTCCCCCCACAGGGCTCTATGGCTACACCTTC. The encoded protein is CASSPPTGLYGYTF.